These 8 T cell receptor beta chains originate from one sample sequenced in a study of human T cells and chemical hapten exposure. TCRdb itself ran the 5' RACE reads through MiXCR, one entry per CDR3 protein. In the table there are 81,000 or so distinct CDR3 sequences, roughly 8.4% of which are singletons. Sequencing started from total RNA isolated from unfractionated whole blood. All receptors derive from a male donor in good health.

A few counts support this clonotype. V gene TRBV18 combines with J gene TRBJ1-5; D remains unclear. The CDR3 has 13 residues. Trimming left V 4 bases short and J 4 bases short, with 8 bases between. CDR1 KGHSH and CDR2 LQKENI come from the germline V gene. The CDR3 region is CASSLDKNQPQHF. The CDR3, as DNA: TGTGCCAGCTCACTCGATAAGAATCAGCCCCAGCATTTT.

The chain has TRBV10-3 and TRBJ1-1, with a weak D call TRBD1 (6 bases). The CDR3 spans 15 residues. Germline CDR1 and CDR2: ENHRY and SYGVKD. The V end was cut by 8 bases, the J end by 1 base, with 17 bases between. The CDR3 region is CAIGGGTGPNTEAFF. The CDR3 coding sequence is TGTGCCATCGGGGGGGGCACCGGCCCGAACACTGAAGCTTTCTTT.

There are a few counts of this clonotype. The chain has TRBV7-9 and TRBJ1-6; D is undetermined. Germline values: CDR1 SEHNR, CDR2 FQNEAQ (reference sequence). Trimming cost V 2 bases and J 8 bases, with 10 bases left between them. The CDR3 length is 14 residues. Here the CDR3 DNA reads TGTGCCAGCAGCTTAAGTCGGCGGGATTCACCCCTCCACTTT. Its protein product is CASSLSRRDSPLHF. The full variable domain, its missing parts supplied by reference TRBV7-9 and TRBJ1-6, is DTGVSQNPRHKITKRGQNVTFRCDPISEHNRLYWYRQTLGQGPEFLTYFQNEAQLEKSRLLSDRFSAERPKGSFSTLEIQRTEQGDSAMYLCASSLSRRDSPLHFGNGTRLTVT.

This clonotype was seen at least ten times. The rearrangement uses TRBV19 and TRBJ2-1; TRBD1 matches at 9 bases. The CDR3 consists of 16 residues. The germline V gene has CDR1 LNHDA and CDR2 SQIVND (reference sequence). V lost 4 bases and J lost 7; bases outside the gene matches: 11. The CDR3 protein is CASSKRQGDYGNEQFF. In DNA, the CDR3 is TGTGCCAGTAGTAAGAGACAGGGGGATTACGGGAATGAGCAGTTCTTC.

The chain joins TRBV6-6 to TRBJ1-3; 7 positions agree with TRBD1. V was clipped by 8 bases and J by 0 bases; unmatched bases: 7. Germline values: CDR1 MNHNY, CDR2 SVGAGI (reference sequence). There are 15 residues in the CDR3. CDR3 nucleotide sequence: TGTGCCAGCGTTCGGGACAGTCCCTCTGGAAACACCATATATTTT. Translating it yields CASVRDSPSGNTIYF.

The chain recombines TRBV12-3 or TRBV12-4 with TRBJ2-4; D not resolved. This CDR3 has 14 residues. V was shortened by 4 bases and J by 0 bases, with 7 bases between the two germline ends. In DNA, the CDR3 is TGTGCCAGCAGTTCGACTGGAGCCAAAAACATTCAGTACTTC. Amino acid sequence: CASSSTGAKNIQYF.

This clonotype was seen repeatedly, ten times or more. The chain couples TRBV5-1 to TRBJ2-2; D might be TRBD2 (6 bases). The V gene lost 1 base and the J gene lost 2 bases, with 12 bases spanning the gap. Germline V lookup: CDR1 SGHRS, CDR2 YFSETQ. This CDR3 comprises 16 residues. The CDR3 DNA follows: TGCGCCAGCAGCTTGAGAAGCGGGCCTAACACCGGGGAGCTGTTTTTT. Protein sequence: CASSLRSGPNTGELFF.

This clonotype appeared a few times. The rearrangement links TRBV6-2 or TRBV6-3 to TRBJ1-2; no firm D call. Germline V gene sequence: CDR1 MNHEY, CDR2 SVGEGT. V dropped 6 bases and J dropped 0 bases, with 11 bases sitting between them. CDR3 length equals 14 residues. The CDR3 loop reads CASSLGRPNYGYTF. The CDR3 bases are TGTGCCAGCAGCCTGGGCAGACCTAACTATGGCTACACCTTC.